The sequence of this T cell receptor (beta chain) was determined in a study of CD8 T cells in ankylosing spondylitis. This clonotype has only one observation. Its antigen is not identified. It was by quantitative 5'-RACE with molecular barcodes that TCR beta libraries were made. TCRdb re-called the 5' RACE reads through MiXCR, storing one row per CDR3 protein. The repertoire holds about 360,000 distinct CDR3 sequences, roughly 20% seen once, with under 15% in the top ten. The CDR3 is 17 residues long. CDR1 SGHTA and CDR2 FQGNSA come from the germline V gene. The V and J ends lost 2 bases and 6 bases, in that order; junction bases with no gene match: 11. Findings of the study overall: Researchers reportedly found disease-linked clones significantly enriched in matched ankylosing spondylitis synovial fluid. What seemed typical of ankylosing spondylitis blood was a TCR beta motif built from about 8 highly homologous variants. Relatively rare in peripheral blood, disease-linked clones were also CD8+.

The sample consisted of blood, either unsorted or a sorted T cell fraction (not recorded which). The source is a male donor with ankylosing spondylitis or in good health (not recorded which). The chain is built from TRBV7-2 and TRBJ2-1, with 9 bases identical to TRBD1. CDR3 nucleotides: TGTGCCAGCAGCTTACCTCACTGGGGACAGGGTTCCAATGAGCAGTTCTTC. It specifies CASSLPHWGQGSNEQFF. The entire variable domain, with the rest obtained from reference TRBV7-2 and TRBJ2-1, is as follows: GAGVSQSPSNKVTEKGKDVELRCDPISGHTALYWYRQSLGQGLEFLIYFQGNSAPDKSGLPSDRFSAERTGGSVSTLTIQRTQQEDSAVYLCASSLPHWGQGSNEQFFGPGTRLTVL.